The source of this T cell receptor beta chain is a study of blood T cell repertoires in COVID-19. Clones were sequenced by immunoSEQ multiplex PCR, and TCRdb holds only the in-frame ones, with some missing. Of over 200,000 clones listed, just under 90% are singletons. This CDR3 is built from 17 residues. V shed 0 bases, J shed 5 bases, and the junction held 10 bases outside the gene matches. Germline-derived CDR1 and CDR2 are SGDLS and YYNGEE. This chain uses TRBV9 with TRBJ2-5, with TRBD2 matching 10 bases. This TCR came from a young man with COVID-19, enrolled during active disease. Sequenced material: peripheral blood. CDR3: CASSVGSGGAGRETQYF. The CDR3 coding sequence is TGTGCCAGCAGCGTAGGAAGCGGGGGGGCCGGCAGGGAGACCCAGTACTTC.